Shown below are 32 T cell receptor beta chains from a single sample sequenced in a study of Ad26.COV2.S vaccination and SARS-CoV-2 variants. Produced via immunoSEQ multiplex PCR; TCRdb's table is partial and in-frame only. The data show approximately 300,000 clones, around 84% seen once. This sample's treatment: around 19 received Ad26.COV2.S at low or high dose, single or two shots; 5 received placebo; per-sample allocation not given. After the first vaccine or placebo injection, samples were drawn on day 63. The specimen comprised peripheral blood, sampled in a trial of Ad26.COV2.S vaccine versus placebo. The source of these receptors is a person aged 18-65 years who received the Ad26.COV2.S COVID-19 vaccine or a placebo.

This chain's CDR3 is CASSPPLTGRGDTQYF. In DNA form, the CDR3 reads TGTGCCAGCTCACCACCTTTGACAGGGCGGGGAGATACGCAGTATTTT. The chain is built from TRBV18 and TRBJ2-3; D perhaps matches TRBD1 (7 bases). Trimming shortened V by 0 bases and J by 5 bases, and 15 bases separated the two germline ends. The germline V gene has CDR1 KGHSH and CDR2 LQKENI. The CDR3 covers 16 residues.

The CDR3 DNA reads as TGTGCCAGCAGTGGAGGGCGGAACACTGAAGCTTTCTTT. Translation: CASSGGRNTEAFF. This chain uses TRBV2 with TRBJ1-1; D unclear. The length of the CDR3 is 13 residues. In germline, CDR1 is SNHLY, CDR2 FYNNEI. The germline V and J ends were trimmed by 4 bases and 1 base, with 7 bases remaining between them.

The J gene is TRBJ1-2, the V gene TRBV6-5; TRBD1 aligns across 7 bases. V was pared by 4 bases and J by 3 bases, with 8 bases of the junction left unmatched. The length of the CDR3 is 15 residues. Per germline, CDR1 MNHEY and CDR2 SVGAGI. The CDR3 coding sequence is TGTGCCAGCAGTTTGTACAGGGGCGCGTACTATGGCTACACCTTC. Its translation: CASSLYRGAYYGYTF.

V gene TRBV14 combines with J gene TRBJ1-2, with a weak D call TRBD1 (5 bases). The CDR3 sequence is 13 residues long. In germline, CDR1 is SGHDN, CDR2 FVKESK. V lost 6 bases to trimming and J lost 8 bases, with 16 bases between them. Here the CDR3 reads CASSASGASGYTF. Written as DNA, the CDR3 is TGTGCCAGCAGTGCATCCGGGGCGTCCGGCTACACCTTC.

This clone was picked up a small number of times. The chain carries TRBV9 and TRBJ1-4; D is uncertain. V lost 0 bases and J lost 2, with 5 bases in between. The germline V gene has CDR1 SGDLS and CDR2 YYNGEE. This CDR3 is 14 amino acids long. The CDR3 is CASSVGQTNEKLFF. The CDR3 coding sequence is TGTGCCAGCAGCGTAGGGCAGACTAATGAAAAACTGTTTTTT.

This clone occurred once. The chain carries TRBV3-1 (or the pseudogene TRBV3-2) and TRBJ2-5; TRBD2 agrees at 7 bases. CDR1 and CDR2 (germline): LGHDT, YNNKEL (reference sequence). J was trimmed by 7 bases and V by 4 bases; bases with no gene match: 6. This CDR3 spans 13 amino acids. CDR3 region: CASSLTRGGTQYF. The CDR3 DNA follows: TGTGCCAGCAGCCTCACCCGCGGGGGGACCCAGTACTTC.

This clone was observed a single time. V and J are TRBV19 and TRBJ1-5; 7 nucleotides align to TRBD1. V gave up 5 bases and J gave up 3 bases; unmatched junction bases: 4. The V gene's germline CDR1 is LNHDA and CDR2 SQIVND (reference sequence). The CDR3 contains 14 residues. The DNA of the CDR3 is TGTGCCAGTAGTCGACAGGGTTACAATCAGCCCCAGCATTTT. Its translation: CASSRQGYNQPQHF. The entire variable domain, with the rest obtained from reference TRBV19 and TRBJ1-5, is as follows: DGGITQSPKYLFRKEGQNVTLSCEQNLNHDAMYWYRQDPGQGLRLIYYSQIVNDFQKGDIAEGYSVSREKKESFPLTVTSAQKNPTAFYLCASSRQGYNQPQHFGDGTRLSIL.

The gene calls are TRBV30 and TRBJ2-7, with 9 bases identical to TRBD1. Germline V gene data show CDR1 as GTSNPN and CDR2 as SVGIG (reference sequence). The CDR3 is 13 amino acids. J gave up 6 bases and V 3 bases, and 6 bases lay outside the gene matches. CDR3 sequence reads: CAWRGTGLREQYF. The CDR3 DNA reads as TGTGCCTGGAGGGGGACAGGGCTCCGCGAGCAGTACTTC. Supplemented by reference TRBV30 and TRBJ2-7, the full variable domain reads SQTIHQWPATLVQPVGSPLSLECTVEGTSNPNLYWYRQAAGRGLQLLFYSVGIGQISSEVPQNLSASRPQDRQFILSSKKLLLSDSGFYLCAWRGTGLREQYFGPGTRLTVT.

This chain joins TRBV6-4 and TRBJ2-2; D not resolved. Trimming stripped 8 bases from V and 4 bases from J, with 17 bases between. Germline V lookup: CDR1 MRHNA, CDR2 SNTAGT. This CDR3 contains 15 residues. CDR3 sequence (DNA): TGTGCCAGCGCTTTCCGTCACCCACCCACCGGGGAGCTGTTTTTT. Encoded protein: CASAFRHPPTGELFF.

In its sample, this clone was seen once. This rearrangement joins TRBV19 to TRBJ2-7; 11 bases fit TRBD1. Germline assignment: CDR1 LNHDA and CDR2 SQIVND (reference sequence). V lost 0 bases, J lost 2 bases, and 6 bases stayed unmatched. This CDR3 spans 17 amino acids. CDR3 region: CASSIDGPGQGAYEQYF. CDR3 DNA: TGTGCCAGTAGTATAGATGGACCGGGACAGGGGGCCTACGAGCAGTACTTC.

The CDR3 DNA is TGTGCCATCAGTGAGTCAGGTGGATCAAGTGAGCAGTTCTTC. Translated, it gives CAISESGGSSEQFF. The J gene is TRBJ2-1, the V gene TRBV10-3; D unresolved. The CDR3 has 14 amino acids. V lost 0 bases and J lost 9, with 12 bases in between. Per the germline V gene, CDR1 is ENHRY and CDR2 is SYGVKD.

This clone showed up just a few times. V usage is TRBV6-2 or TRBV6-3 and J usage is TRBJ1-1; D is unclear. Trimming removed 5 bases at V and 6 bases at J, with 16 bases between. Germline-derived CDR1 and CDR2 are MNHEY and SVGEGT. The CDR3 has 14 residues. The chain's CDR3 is CASSNGPVPPEAFF. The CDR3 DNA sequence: TGTGCCAGCAGTAACGGGCCCGTCCCCCCTGAAGCTTTCTTT.

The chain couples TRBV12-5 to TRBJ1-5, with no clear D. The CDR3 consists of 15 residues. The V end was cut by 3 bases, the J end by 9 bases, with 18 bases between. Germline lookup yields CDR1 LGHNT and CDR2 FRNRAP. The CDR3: CASGLPGPKHRPQHF. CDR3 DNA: TGTGCTAGTGGTTTACCGGGTCCCAAACACCGGCCCCAGCATTTT. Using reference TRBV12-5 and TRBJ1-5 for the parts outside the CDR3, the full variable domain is DARVTQTPRHKVTEMGQEVTMRCQPILGHNTVFWYRQTMMQGLELLAYFRNRAPLDDSGMPKDRFSAEMPDATLATLKIQPSEPRDSAVYFCASGLPGPKHRPQHFGDGTRLSIL.

Here the CDR3 reads CASSHGSPTEAFF. CDR3 sequence (DNA): TGTGCCAGCAGCCACGGCAGCCCCACTGAAGCTTTCTTT. This chain links TRBV3-1 (or the pseudogene TRBV3-2) with TRBJ1-1; D gene unclear. CDR1 and CDR2 (germline): LGHDT, YNNKEL (reference sequence). The CDR3 runs 13 residues. Between the trimmed V and J ends, which lost 3 bases and 4 bases, there was a span of 9 bases.

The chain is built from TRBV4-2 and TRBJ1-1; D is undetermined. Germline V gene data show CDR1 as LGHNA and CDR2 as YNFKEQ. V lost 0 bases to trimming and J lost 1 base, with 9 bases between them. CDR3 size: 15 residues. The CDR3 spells CASSQEVRGNTEAFF. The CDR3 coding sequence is TGTGCCAGCAGCCAAGAAGTTAGAGGGAACACTGAAGCTTTCTTT.

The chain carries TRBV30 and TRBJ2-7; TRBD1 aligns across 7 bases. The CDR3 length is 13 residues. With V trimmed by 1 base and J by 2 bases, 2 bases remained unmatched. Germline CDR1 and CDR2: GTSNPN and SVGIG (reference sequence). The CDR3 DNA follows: TGTGCCTGGAGTGACAGGGGACCCTACGAGCAGTACTTC. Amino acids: CAWSDRGPYEQYF.

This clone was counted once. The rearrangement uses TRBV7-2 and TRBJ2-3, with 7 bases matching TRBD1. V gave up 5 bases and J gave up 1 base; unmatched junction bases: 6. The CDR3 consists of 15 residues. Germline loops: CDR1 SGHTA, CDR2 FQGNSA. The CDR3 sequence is CASSQIGQGTDTQYF. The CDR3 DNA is TGTGCCAGCAGCCAAATAGGACAGGGCACAGATACGCAGTATTTT.

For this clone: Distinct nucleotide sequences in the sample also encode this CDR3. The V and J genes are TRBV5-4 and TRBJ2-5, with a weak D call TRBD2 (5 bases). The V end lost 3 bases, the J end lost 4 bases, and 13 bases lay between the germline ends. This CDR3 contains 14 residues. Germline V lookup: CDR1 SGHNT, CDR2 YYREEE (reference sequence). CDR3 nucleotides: TGTGCCAGCAGCTCCGGAACTAGTGGAGAGACCCAGTACTTC. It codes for CASSSGTSGETQYF.

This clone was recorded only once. Here the CDR3 DNA reads TGCGCCAGCAGCCAAGAAGAGAGCACCTACGAGCAGTACTTC. It yields the protein CASSQEESTYEQYF. The J gene is TRBJ2-7, the V gene TRBV4-3; D call uncertain. The CDR3 loop spans 14 amino acids. Germline CDR1 LGHNA, CDR2 YSLEER. Trimming removed 0 bases from V and 2 bases from J, with 8 bases in between.

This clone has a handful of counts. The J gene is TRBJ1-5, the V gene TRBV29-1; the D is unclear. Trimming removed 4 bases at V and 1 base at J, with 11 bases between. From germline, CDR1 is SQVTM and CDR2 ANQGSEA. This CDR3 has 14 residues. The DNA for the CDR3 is TGCAGCGTTGGAGGAGACGGGAGCAATCAGCCCCAGCATTTT. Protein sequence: CSVGGDGSNQPQHF.

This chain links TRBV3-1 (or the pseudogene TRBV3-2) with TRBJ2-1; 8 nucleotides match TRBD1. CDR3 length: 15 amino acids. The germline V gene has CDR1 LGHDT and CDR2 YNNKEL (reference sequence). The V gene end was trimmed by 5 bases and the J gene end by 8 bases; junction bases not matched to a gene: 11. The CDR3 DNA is TGTGCCAGCAGCTTAAGACGGACAGGGCGGGATGAGCAGTTCTTC. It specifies CASSLRRTGRDEQFF.

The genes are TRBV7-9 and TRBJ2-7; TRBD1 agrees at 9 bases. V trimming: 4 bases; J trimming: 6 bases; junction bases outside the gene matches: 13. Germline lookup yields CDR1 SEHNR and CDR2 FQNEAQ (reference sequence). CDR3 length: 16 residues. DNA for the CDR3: TGTGCCAGCAGCTCTCTCGGGACAGGGCTGACAGGCGAGCAGTACTTC. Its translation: CASSSLGTGLTGEQYF.

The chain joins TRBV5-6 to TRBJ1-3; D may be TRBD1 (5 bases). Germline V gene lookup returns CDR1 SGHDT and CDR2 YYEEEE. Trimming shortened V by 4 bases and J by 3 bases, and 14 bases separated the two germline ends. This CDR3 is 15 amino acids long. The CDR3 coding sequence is TGTGCCAGCAGCCCGGCTGGGGGGGGTGGAAACACCATATATTTT. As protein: CASSPAGGGGNTIYF.

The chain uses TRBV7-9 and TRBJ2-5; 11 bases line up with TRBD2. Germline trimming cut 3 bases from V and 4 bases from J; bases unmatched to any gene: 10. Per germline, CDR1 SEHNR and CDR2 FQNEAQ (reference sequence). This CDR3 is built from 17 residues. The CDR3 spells CASSFALAGDLGETQYF. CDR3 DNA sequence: TGTGCCAGCAGCTTTGCACTAGCGGGGGATCTAGGAGAGACCCAGTACTTC.

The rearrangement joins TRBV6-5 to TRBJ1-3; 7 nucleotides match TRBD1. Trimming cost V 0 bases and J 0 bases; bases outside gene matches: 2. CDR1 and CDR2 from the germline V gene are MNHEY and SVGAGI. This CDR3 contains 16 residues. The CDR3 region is CASSYSGQNSGNTIYF. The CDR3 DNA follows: TGTGCCAGCAGTTACTCGGGACAGAACTCTGGAAACACCATATATTTT.

For the CDR3, the DNA is TGTGCCAGCAGCTCTAAAGGGTTTGGGACTGAAGCTTTCTTT. Translated, it gives CASSSKGFGTEAFF. The rearrangement uses TRBV7-2 and TRBJ1-1; D is unresolved. Trimming pared 4 bases from V and 5 bases from J, leaving 14 bases between. Germline V lookup: CDR1 SGHTA, CDR2 FQGNSA. The length of the CDR3 is 14 residues.

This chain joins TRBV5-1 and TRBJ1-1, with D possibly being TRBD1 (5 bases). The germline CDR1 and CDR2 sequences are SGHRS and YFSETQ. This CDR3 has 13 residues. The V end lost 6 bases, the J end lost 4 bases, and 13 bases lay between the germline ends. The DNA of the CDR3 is TGCGCCAGCACCGATCAGGGTATCACTGAAGCTTTCTTT. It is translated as CASTDQGITEAFF.

This CDR3 reads CASSLLTSGGTSEQFF. The CDR3 nucleotides are TGCGCCAGCAGCTTGCTTACTAGCGGGGGGACTTCTGAGCAGTTCTTC. The chain is built from TRBV5-1 and TRBJ2-1, with TRBD2 identical over 12 bases. With 1 base clipped from V and 9 bases from J, the junction kept 8 bases outside the gene matches. In germline, CDR1 is SGHRS, CDR2 YFSETQ. The CDR3 spans 16 residues.

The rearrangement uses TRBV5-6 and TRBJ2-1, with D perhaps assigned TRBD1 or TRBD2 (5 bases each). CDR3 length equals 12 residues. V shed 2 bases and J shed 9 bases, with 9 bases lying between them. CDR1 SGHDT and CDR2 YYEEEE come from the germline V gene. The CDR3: CASSLVGAEQFF. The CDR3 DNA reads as TGTGCCAGCAGCTTAGTCGGGGCTGAGCAGTTCTTC.

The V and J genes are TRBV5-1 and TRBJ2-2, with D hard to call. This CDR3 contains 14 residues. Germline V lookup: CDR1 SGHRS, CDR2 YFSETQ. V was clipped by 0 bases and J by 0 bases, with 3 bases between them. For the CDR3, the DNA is TGCGCCAGCAGCTTGGTGGCGAACACCGGGGAGCTGTTTTTT. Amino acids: CASSLVANTGELFF.

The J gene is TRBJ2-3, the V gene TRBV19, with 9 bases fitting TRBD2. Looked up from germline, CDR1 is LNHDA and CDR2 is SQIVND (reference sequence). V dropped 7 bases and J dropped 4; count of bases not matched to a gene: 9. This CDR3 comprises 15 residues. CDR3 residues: CASNPGLAGSDTQYF. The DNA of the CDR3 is TGTGCCAGTAACCCTGGGCTAGCGGGGTCAGATACGCAGTATTTT.

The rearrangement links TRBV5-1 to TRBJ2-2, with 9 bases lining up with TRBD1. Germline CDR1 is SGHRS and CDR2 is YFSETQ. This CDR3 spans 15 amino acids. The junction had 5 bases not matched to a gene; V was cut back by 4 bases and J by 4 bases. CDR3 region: CASSRDRVLTGELFF. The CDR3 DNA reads TGCGCCAGCAGCCGGGACAGGGTACTCACCGGGGAGCTGTTTTTT.